The rows below give T cell receptor beta chains drawn from one sample of a study of control samples from healthy donors and cancer patients. This table comes from immunoSEQ multiplex PCR, and its TCRdb copy is limited to in-frame clones, with some not included. The table records about 200,000 clones, about 89% of them present only once. The sample was blood. These receptors were obtained from a man aged 25-45 years in good health. The CDR3 runs from the conserved cysteine through the conserved F or W. The order of the fields is clone size, D gene, J gene, V gene, CDR3 protein, CDR3 DNA. A D gene is named only where the DNA matches it firmly. The size field is filled for only some rows; it gives once, few, many or a size class.

NA,NA,TRBJ1-1,TRBV6-5,CASSYDGRVLTEAFF,TGTGCCAGCAGTTACGACGGCAGGGTCCTCACTGAAGCTTTCTTT
once,TRBD2,TRBJ2-2,TRBV15,CATGRYRTSNTGELFF,TGTGCCACCGGCAGATACCGGACTAGCAACACCGGGGAGCTGTTTTTT
once,NA,TRBJ2-3,TRBV9,CASSVVSQTSTDTQYF,TGTGCCAGCAGCGTAGTTTCCCAAACTAGCACAGATACGCAGTATTTT
few,TRBD1,TRBJ1-4,TRBV15,CATIGQGVNEKLFF,TGTGCCACCATAGGACAGGGGGTTAATGAAAAACTGTTTTTT
once,NA,TRBJ2-7,TRBV6-1,CASSEPSRAGASYEQYF,TGTGCCAGCAGTGAACCTTCTCGGGCGGGGGCAAGTTACGAGCAGTACTTC
NA,NA,TRBJ1-5,TRBV3-1/TRBV3-2,CASSQDLAFGQPQHF,TGTGCCAGCAGCCAAGATCTGGCCTTCGGGCAGCCCCAGCATTTT
NA,NA,TRBJ1-2,TRBV9,CASSRTQEANYGYTF,TGTGCCAGCAGCCGCACCCAGGAAGCTAACTATGGCTACACCTTC
NA,TRBD1,TRBJ2-3,TRBV27,CASSSYRTGGEDTQYF,TGTGCCAGCAGTTCTTACAGGACAGGGGGCGAAGATACGCAGTATTTT
NA,NA,TRBJ2-7,TRBV27,CASRTGTEVFYEQYF,TGTGCCAGCAGGACCGGGACGGAGGTCTTCTACGAGCAGTACTTC
NA,TRBD1,TRBJ2-4,TRBV19,CASSNYRQGQNIQYF,TGTGCCAGTAGTAACTACAGACAGGGCCAAAACATTCAGTACTTC
NA,TRBD2,TRBJ2-1,TRBV27,CASSISPQRGGSFGEQFF,TGTGCCAGCAGTATATCCCCCCAGCGGGGGGGTTCATTTGGTGAGCAGTTCTTC